Listed below are T cell receptor beta chains from one sample, sequenced in a study of cytotoxic CD8 clonotypes in ibrutinib-treated CLL. The method was immunoSEQ multiplex PCR; TCRdb's version includes in-frame clones alone and lacks a portion of them. The data show about 140,000 clones, roughly 80% seen once. Material: PBMCs, obtained after 12 months of ibrutinib treatment. The receptors here all came from a human donor with chronic lymphocytic leukemia. CDR3s include the opening cysteine and the closing phenylalanine or tryptophan. D genes are given only for firm matches. Size values are once, few and many counts, or a class for expanded clones, and some rows have none.

>TRBJ1-5|-|-|TRBV30
TGTGCCTGGAGTCAGCACGGGTTCAATCAGCCCCAGCATTTT
CAWSQHGFNQPQHF
>TRBJ1-5|-|TRBD1|TRBV30
TGTGCCTGGGCATCAGGGGGAGGGCAGCCCCAGCATTTT
CAWASGGGQPQHF
>TRBJ1-1|-|-|TRBV5-1
TGCGCCAGCAGCTTGGGAGGAGGGAAAGCTGAAGCTTTCTTT
CASSLGGGKAEAFF
>TRBJ1-1|once|TRBD1|TRBV6-5
TGTGCCAGCAGTTATGACAGGGGGAGTACTGAAGCTTTCTTT
CASSYDRGSTEAFF
>TRBJ2-7|-|TRBD1|TRBV2
TGTGCCAGTCAAGAGGACAGGGGGTTACGATGGCAGTACTTC
CASQEDRGLRWQYF
>TRBJ2-7|once|TRBD1|TRBV7-6
TGTGCCAGCAGCCCCAGGACAGGGATGTCCTACGAGCAGTACTTC
CASSPRTGMSYEQYF
>TRBJ1-6|-|-|TRBV19
TGTGCCACTCTGAGGGGGTCTAATTCACCCCTCCACTTT
CATLRGSNSPLHF
>TRBJ1-5|many|-|TRBV6-6
TGTGCCAGCACCTTTACAGGGAGCAATCAGCCCCAGCATTTT
CASTFTGSNQPQHF
>TRBJ2-7|-|-|TRBV27
TGTGCCAGCAGTTTTTCGGGGTCGGTCGCCTACGAGCAGTACTTC
CASSFSGSVAYEQYF
>TRBJ1-5|many|-|TRBV19
TGTGCCAGTAGCACCCTCGGAATTGGGAGCAATCAGCCCCAGCATTTT
CASSTLGIGSNQPQHF
>TRBJ2-1|-|TRBD2|TRBV7-6
TGTGCCAGCAGCTTAAGTGGGGGCGGGCTAGCGGGAGTCTACTACAATGAGCAGTTCTTC
CASSLSGGGLAGVYYNEQFF
>TRBJ1-5|-|-|TRBV19
TGTGCCAGTAGTATTGGGGTTGATAGCAATCAGCCCCAGCATTTT
CASSIGVDSNQPQHF
>TRBJ2-1|-|TRBD2|TRBV6-5
TGTGCCAGCAGTTACATGGGACTAGCGTTTGATGAGCAGTTCTTC
CASSYMGLAFDEQFF
>TRBJ2-7|-|-|TRBV7-2
TGTGCCAGCAGCGGAACAGCGACCTCCTACGAGCAGTACTTC
CASSGTATSYEQYF
>TRBJ2-7|-|-|TRBV6-1
TGTGCCAGCAGCCCATTCGTGAGGGCTGTGAGCGAGCAGTACTTC
CASSPFVRAVSEQYF
>TRBJ2-1|few|-|TRBV27
TGTGCCAGCAGCCGCTCGTGGGGAGAATCCTACAATGAGCAGTTCTTC
CASSRSWGESYNEQFF
>TRBJ1-5|-|-|TRBV28
TGTGCCAGCATATATGGTAGCAATCAGCCCCAGCATTTT
CASIYGSNQPQHF
>TRBJ2-7|-|TRBD1|TRBV6-1
TGTGCCAGCAGTGACGCCCCCGCAGGCCTCCGGGACAGGGCTTACGAGCAGTACTTC
CASSDAPAGLRDRAYEQYF
>TRBJ2-5|once|-|TRBV2
TGTGCCAGCGGGATCATGAGCCGCGGGGAGACCCAGTACTTC
CASGIMSRGETQYF
>TRBJ2-1|-|TRBD2|TRBV7-8
TGTGCCAGCAGCTTAGGACTAGCTATCTACAATGAGCAGTTCTTC
CASSLGLAIYNEQFF
>TRBJ1-1|-|-|TRBV12-5
TGTGCTAGTGGTCCAACAGGGATTTTGAACACTGAAGCTTTCTTT
CASGPTGILNTEAFF
>TRBJ2-2|-|-|TRBV2
TGTGCCAGCAGTGCCCTCCGGGAGCTGTTTTTT
CASSALRELFF
>TRBJ1-1|few|TRBD1|TRBV5-1
TGCGCCAGCAGCCCCGGACAGGGGGCGGACACTGAAGCTTTCTTT
CASSPGQGADTEAFF